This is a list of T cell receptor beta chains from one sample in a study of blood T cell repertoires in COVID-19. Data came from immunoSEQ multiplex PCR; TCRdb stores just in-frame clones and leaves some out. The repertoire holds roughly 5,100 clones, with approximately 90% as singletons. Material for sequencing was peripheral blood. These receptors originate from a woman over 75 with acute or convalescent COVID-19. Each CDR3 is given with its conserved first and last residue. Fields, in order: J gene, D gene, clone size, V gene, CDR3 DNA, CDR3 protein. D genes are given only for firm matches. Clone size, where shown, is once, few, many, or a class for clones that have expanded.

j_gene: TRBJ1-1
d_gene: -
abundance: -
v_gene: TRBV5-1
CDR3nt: TGCGCCAGCAGCATCCTAGGTCACACTGAAGCTTTCTTT
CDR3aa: CASSILGHTEAFF

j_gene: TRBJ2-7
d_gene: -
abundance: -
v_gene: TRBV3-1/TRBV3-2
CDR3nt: TGTGCCAGCAGCCAACGCCAAGGGACAATCCCGTACTTC
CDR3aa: CASSQRQGTIPYF

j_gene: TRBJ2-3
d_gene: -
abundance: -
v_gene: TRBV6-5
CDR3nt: TGTGCCAGCAGCTTCCAGGAGGTAGATACGCAGTATTTT
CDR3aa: CASSFQEVDTQYF

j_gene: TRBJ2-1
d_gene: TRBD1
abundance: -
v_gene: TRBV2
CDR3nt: TGTGCCAGCATTCAGTGGACAGGGGTCGATGAGCAGTTCTTC
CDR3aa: CASIQWTGVDEQFF

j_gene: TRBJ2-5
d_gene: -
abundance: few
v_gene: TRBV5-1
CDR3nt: TGCGCCAGCAGCTTAGTGCAGGGGTATGAGGAGACCCAGTACTTC
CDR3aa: CASSLVQGYEETQYF

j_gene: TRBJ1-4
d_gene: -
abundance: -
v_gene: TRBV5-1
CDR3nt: TGCGCCAGCTCCCCGGGGATTGAAGATGAAAAACTGTTTTTT
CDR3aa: CASSPGIEDEKLFF

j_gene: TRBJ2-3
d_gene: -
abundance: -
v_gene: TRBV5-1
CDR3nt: TGCGCCAGCAGCTTGGTTGCAGTCTCCACAGATACGCAGTATTTT
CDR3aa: CASSLVAVSTDTQYF

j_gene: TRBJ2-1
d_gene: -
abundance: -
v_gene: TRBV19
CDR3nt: TGTGCCAGTAGTATAAGCGCCAGTCATTACAATGAGCAGTTCTTC
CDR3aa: CASSISASHYNEQFF

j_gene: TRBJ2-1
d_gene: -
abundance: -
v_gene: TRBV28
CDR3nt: TGTGCCAGCAGGTCGAGTTACAATGAGCAGTTCTTC
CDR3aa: CASRSSYNEQFF

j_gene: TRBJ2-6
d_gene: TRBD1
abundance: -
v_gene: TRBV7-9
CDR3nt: TGTGCCAGCAGCTATGGCCCGGGACAGGGTTCGGGGGCCAACGTCCTGACTTTC
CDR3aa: CASSYGPGQGSGANVLTF

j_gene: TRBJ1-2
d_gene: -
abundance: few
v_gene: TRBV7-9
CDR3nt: TGTGCCAGCAGCTCCCGGACACTGATAAACTATGGCTACACCTTC
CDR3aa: CASSSRTLINYGYTF

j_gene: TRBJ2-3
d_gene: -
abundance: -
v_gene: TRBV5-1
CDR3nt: TGCGCCAGCAGCCCCTTGGCGGGGTCCCCCTCTAAAACGCAGTATTTT
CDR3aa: CASSPLAGSPSKTQYF

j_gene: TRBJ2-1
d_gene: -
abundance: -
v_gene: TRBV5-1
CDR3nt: TGCGCCAGCAGCTGGGGCGACAATGAGCAGTTCTTC
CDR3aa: CASSWGDNEQFF

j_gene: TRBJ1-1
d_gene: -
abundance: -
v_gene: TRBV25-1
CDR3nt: TGTGCCAGCAGTGAATCCCTCGCTTCTAGTGAAGCTTTCTTT
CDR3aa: CASSESLASSEAFF

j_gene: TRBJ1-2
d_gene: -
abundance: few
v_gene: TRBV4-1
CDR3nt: TGCGCCAGCAGCCAACTCTTTTCCTATGGCTACACCTTC
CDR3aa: CASSQLFSYGYTF

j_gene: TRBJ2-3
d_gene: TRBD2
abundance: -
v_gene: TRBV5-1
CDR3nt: TGCGCCAGCAGCTTAGCGGGGAGGAGCACGCAGTATTTT
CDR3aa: CASSLAGRSTQYF

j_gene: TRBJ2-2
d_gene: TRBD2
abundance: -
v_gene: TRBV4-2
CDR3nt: TGTGCCAGCAGCCACTGGGGGGGGAACGGCGGGGCCGGGGAGCTGTTTTTT
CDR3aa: CASSHWGGNGGAGELFF

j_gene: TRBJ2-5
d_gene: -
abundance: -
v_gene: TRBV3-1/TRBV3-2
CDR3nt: TGTGCCAGCAGCCCGGTGTTTGGGACCCAGTACTTC
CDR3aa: CASSPVFGTQYF

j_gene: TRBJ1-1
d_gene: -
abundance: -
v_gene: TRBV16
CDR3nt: TGTGCCAGCAGCACACCGTTGAACACTGAAGCTTTCTTT
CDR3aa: CASSTPLNTEAFF

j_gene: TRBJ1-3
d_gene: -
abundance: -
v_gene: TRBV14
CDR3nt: TGTGCCAGCAGCCCCCGCATGGAGGCTGGAAACACCATATATTTT
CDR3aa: CASSPRMEAGNTIYF

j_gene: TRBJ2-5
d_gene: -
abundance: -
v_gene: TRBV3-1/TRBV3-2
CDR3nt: TGTGCCAGCAGCCAAAACTGGTGGGAGACCCAGTACTTC
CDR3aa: CASSQNWWETQYF

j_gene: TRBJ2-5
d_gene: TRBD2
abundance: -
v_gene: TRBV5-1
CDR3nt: TGCGCCAGCAGCATCCAACCCGGGACTAGCGGGGAGACCCAGTACTTC
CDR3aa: CASSIQPGTSGETQYF

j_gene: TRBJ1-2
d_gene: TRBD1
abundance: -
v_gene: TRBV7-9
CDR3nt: TGTGCCAGCAGCTTACCCCAGGGGGGAATTGGGGGCTACACCTTC
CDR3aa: CASSLPQGGIGGYTF

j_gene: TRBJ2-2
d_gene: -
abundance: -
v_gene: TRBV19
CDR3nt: TGTGCCAGTAGTATCTTGAACACCGGGGAGCTGTTTTTT
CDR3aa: CASSILNTGELFF

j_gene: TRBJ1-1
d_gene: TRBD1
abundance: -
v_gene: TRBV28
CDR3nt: TGTGCCAGCAGCCCTGGACAGGGAGGTGAAGCTTTCTTT
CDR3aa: CASSPGQGGEAFF

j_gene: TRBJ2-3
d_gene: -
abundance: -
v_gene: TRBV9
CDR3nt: TGTGCCAGCAGCGGGGGGCTAGCCCCAGATACGCAGTATTTT
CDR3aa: CASSGGLAPDTQYF

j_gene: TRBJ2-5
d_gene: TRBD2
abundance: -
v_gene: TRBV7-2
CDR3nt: TGTGCCAGCAGCTCTGGGACTACGACCCCGGGGACCCAGTACTTC
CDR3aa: CASSSGTTTPGTQYF

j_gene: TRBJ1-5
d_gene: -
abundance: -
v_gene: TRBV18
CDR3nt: TGTGCCAGCTCACCCCCCGGCGGAGGAGATAGCAATCAGCCCCAGCATTTT
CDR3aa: CASSPPGGGDSNQPQHF

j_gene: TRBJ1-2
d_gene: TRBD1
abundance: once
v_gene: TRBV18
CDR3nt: TGTGCCAGCTCACTGCGACAGGGAGGCTATGGCTACACCTTC
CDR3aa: CASSLRQGGYGYTF

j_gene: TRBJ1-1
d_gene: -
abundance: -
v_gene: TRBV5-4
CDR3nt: TGTGCCAGCAGCCGGGGAGGGAACACTGAAGCTTTCTTT
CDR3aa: CASSRGGNTEAFF

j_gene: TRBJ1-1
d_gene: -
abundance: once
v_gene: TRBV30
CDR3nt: TGTGCCTGGACTCAGGGGTATCGAGCTTTCTTT
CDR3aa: CAWTQGYRAFF

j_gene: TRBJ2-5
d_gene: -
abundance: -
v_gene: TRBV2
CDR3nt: TGTGCCAGCAGTGAAGATCCTAGCTCGGAGACCCAGTACTTC
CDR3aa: CASSEDPSSETQYF

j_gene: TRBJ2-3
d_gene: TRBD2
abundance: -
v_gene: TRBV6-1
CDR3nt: TGTGCCAGCAGGGAAGAGCGGGGTGCCTTGGCAGATACGCAGTATTTT
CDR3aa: CASREERGALADTQYF

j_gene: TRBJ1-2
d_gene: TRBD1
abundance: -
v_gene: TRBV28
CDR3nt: TGTGCCAGCAGTTTATACGACAGGGGTAACTATGGCTACACCTTC
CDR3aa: CASSLYDRGNYGYTF

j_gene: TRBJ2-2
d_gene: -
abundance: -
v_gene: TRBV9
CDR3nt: TGTGCCAGCAGCGTACAGGGAAGTTGGGCACCCGGGGAGCTGTTTTTT
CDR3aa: CASSVQGSWAPGELFF

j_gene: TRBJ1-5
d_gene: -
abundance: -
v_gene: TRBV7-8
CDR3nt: TGTGCCAGCAGCTTAACTGGGAGGGAGCCCCAGCATTTT
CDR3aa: CASSLTGREPQHF

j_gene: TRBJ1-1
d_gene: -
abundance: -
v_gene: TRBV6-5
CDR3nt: TGTGCCAGCAGTTACCCGGGACTTAACACTGAAGCTTTCTTT
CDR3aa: CASSYPGLNTEAFF

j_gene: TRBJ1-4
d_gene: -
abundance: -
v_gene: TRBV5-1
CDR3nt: TGCGCCAGCAGGAACGGAGTAATGAGAGAAAAACTGTTTTTT
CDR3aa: CASRNGVMREKLFF

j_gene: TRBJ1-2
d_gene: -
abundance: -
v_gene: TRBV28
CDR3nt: TGTGCCAGCAGTTTCACCTCTCGAGGCGATGGCTACACCTTC
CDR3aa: CASSFTSRGDGYTF

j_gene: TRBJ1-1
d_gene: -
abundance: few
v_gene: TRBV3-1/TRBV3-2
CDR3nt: TGTGCCAGCAGCCAAGGTGGACACCACACTGAAGCTTTCTTT
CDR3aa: CASSQGGHHTEAFF

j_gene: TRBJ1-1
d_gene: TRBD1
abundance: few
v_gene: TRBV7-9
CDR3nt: TGTGCCAGCAGCCCCAAAAACAGGGGGGAAAGTGAAGCTTTCTTT
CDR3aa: CASSPKNRGESEAFF

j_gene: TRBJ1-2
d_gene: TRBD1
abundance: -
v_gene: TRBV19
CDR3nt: TGTGCCAGTAGTATAGTCGGGACAGGGCCCTCCTATGGCTACACCTTC
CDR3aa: CASSIVGTGPSYGYTF

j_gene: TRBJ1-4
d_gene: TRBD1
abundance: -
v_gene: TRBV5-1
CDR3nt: TGCGCCAGCAGCTTGCTACCGACAGGGAATGAAAAACTGTTTTTT
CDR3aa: CASSLLPTGNEKLFF

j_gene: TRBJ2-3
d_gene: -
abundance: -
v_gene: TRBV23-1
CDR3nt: TGCGCCAGCAGTCAATCGGGCGGGGTCACAGATACGCAGTATTTT
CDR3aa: CASSQSGGVTDTQYF

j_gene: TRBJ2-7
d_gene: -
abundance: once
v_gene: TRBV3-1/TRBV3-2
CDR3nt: TGTGCCAGCAGCCAAGGATGGCAGTTCTACGAGCAGTACTTC
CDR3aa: CASSQGWQFYEQYF